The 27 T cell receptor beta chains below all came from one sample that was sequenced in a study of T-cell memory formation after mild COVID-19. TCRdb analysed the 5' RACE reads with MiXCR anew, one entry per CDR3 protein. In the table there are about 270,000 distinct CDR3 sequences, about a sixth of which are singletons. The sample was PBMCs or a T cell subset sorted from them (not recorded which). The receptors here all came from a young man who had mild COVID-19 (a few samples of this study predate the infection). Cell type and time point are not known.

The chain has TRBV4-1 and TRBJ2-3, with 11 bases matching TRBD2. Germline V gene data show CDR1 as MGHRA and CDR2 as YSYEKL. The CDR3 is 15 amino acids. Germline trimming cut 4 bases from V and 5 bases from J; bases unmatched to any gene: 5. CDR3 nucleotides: TGCGCCAGCAGCCTGACTAGCGGGGATCTAGATACGCAGTATTTT. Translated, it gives CASSLTSGDLDTQYF.

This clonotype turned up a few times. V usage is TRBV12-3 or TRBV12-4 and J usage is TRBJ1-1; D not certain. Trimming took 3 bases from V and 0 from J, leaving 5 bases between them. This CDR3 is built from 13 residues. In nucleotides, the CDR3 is TGTGCCAGCAGTTTTCCTCTGAACACTGAAGCTTTCTTT. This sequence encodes CASSFPLNTEAFF.

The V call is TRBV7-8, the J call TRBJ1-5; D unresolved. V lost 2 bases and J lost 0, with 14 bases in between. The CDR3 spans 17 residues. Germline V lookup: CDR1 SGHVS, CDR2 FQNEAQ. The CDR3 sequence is CASSLTGVPYSNQPQHF. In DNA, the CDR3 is TGTGCCAGCAGCTTAACCGGGGTGCCATATAGCAATCAGCCCCAGCATTTT.

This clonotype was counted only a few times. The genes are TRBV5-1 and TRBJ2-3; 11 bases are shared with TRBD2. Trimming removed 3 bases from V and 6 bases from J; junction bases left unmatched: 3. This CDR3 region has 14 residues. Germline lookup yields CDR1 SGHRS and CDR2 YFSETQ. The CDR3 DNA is TGCGCCAGCAGCTGGGGGACTAGCGGTGATACGCAGTATTTT. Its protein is CASSWGTSGDTQYF.

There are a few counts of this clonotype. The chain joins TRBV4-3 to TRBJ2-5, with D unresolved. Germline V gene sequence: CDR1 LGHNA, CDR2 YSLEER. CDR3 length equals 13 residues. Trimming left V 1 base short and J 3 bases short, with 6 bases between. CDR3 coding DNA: TGCGCCAGCAGCCAAGGCCCCGAAGAGACCCAGTACTTC. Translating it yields CASSQGPEETQYF.

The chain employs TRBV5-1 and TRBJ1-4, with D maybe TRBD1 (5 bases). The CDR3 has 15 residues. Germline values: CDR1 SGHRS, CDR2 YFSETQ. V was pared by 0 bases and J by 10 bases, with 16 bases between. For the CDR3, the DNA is TGCGCCAGCAGCTTGGAGGCGGGAGGGGATGGAAAACTGTTTTTT. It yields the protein CASSLEAGGDGKLFF.

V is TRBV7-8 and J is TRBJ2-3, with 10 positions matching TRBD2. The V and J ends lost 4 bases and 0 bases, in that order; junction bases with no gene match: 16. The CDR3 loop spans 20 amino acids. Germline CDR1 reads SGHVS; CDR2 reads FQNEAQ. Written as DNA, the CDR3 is TGTGCCAGCAGCTCCCCGGCCGTACCAGTAGCGGGGGGAAGCACAGATACGCAGTATTTT. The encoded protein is CASSSPAVPVAGGSTDTQYF.

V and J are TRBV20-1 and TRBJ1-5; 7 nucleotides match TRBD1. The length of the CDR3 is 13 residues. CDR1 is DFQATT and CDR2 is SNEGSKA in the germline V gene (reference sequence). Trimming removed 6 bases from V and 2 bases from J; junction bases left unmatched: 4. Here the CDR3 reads CSANDRGNQPQHF. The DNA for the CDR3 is TGCAGTGCCAACGACAGGGGCAATCAGCCCCAGCATTTT.

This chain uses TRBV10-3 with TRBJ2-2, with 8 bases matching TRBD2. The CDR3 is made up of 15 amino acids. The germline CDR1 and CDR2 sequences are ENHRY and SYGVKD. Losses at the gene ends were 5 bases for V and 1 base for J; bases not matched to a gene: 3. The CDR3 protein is CAISTTSVNTGELFF. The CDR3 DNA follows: TGTGCCATCAGTACGACTAGCGTGAACACCGGGGAGCTGTTTTTT.

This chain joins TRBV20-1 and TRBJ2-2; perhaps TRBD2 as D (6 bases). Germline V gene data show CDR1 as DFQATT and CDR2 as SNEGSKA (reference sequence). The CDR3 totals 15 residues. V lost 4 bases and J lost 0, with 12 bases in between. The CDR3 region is CSATSLATNTGELFF. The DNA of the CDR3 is TGCAGTGCTACTTCACTAGCTACGAACACCGGGGAGCTGTTTTTT.

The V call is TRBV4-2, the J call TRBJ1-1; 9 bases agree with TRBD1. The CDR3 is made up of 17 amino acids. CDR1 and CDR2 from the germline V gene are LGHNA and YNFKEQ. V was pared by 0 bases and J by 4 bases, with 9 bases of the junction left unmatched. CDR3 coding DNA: TGTGCCAGCAGCCAAGATCTCTGGGGACAGGGAAGCACTGAAGCTTTCTTT. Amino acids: CASSQDLWGQGSTEAFF.

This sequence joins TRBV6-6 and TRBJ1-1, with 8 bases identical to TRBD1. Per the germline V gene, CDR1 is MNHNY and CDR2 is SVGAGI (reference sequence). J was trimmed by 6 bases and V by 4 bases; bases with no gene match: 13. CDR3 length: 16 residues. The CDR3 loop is CASSFGQGRSSPEAFF. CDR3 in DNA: TGTGCCAGCAGTTTCGGACAGGGAAGATCGAGCCCTGAAGCTTTCTTT.

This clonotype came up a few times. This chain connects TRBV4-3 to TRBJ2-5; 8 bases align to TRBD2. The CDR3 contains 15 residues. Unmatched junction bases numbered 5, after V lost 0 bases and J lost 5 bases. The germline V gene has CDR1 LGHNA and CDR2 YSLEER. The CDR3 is CASSQDRGTRETQYF. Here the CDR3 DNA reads TGCGCCAGCAGCCAAGATAGGGGGACTAGGGAGACCCAGTACTTC.

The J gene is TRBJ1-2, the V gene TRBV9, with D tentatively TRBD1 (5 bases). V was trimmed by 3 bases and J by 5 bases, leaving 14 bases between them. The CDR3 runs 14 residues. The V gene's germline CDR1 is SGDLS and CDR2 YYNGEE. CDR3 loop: CASSASGALYGYTF. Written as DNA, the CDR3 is TGTGCCAGCAGCGCGAGTGGGGCGCTATATGGCTACACCTTC.

In DNA, the CDR3 is TGCGCCAGCAGCCCCCGGAGCGGGGGTAGTCCAGATACGCAGTATTTT. As protein: CASSPRSGGSPDTQYF. The rearrangement uses TRBV4-1 and TRBJ2-3; 8 nucleotides match TRBD2. This CDR3 spans 16 amino acids. The trim removed 4 bases at V and 4 bases at J, leaving 10 bases unmatched. Germline V gives CDR1 MGHRA, CDR2 YSYEKL.

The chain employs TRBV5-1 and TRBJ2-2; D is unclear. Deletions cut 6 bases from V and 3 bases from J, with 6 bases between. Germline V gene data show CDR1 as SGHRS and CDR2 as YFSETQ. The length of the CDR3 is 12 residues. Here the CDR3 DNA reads TGCGCCAGCACCCCCCACACCGGGGAGCTGTTTTTT. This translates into CASTPHTGELFF.

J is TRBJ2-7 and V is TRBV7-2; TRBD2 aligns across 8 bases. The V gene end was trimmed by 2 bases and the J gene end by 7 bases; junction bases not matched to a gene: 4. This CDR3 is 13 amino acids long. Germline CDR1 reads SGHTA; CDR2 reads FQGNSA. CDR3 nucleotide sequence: TGTGCCAGCAGCTTATATACGGGAGGGGAGCAGTACGTC. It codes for CASSLYTGGEQYV.

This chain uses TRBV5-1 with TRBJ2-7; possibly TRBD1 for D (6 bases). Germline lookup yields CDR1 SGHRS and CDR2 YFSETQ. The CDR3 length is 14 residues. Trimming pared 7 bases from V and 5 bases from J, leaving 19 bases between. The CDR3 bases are TGCGCCAGCTCAGAAACAGGGACGAACAACGAGCAGTACTTC. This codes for CASSETGTNNEQYF.

The chain's CDR3 is CASHSGGHDTQYF. Here the CDR3 DNA reads TGTGCCAGCCATAGCGGGGGGCACGATACGCAGTATTTT. The V gene is TRBV7-2, the J gene TRBJ2-3, with 10 positions matching TRBD2. This CDR3 has 13 amino acids. V was clipped by 8 bases and J by 6 bases; unmatched bases: 5. Looked up from germline, CDR1 is SGHTA and CDR2 is FQGNSA.

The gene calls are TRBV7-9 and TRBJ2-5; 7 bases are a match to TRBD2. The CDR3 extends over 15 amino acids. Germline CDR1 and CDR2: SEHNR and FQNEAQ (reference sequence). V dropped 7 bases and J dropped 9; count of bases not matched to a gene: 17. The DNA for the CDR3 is TGTGCCAGCACCGGAGGACTAGAGCTTCCGTTGGCCCAGTACTTC. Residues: CASTGGLELPLAQYF.

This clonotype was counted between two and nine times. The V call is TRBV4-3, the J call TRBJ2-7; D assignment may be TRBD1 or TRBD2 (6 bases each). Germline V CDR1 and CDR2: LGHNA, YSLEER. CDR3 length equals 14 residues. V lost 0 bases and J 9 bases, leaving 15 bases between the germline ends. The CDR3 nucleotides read TGCGCCAGCAGCCAAGAATTTATGGGGGGCGGGCAGTACTTC. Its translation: CASSQEFMGGGQYF.

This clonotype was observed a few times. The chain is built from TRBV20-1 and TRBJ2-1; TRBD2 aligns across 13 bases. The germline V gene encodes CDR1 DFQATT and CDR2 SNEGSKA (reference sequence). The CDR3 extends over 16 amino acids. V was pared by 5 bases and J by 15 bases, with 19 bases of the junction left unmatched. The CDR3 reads CSAPTTGTSGVTGTFF. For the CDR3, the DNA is TGCAGTGCTCCTACTACGGGGACTAGCGGGGTCACCGGGACGTTCTTC.

The CDR3, as DNA: TGTGCCATCAGTGGCGGCCCCCCCAGGGAGCTGTACGTC. Its protein is CAISGGPPRELYV. The rearrangement uses TRBV10-3 and TRBJ2-7; D is tentatively TRBD1 or TRBD2 (5 bases each). Germline CDR1 and CDR2: ENHRY and SYGVKD. This CDR3 is built from 13 residues.

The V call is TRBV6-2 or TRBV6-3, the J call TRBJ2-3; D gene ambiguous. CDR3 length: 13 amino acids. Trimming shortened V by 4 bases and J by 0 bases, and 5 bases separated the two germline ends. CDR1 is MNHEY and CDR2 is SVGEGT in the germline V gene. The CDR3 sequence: CASSSKSTDTQYF. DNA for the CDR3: TGTGCCAGCAGTTCCAAAAGCACAGATACGCAGTATTTT.

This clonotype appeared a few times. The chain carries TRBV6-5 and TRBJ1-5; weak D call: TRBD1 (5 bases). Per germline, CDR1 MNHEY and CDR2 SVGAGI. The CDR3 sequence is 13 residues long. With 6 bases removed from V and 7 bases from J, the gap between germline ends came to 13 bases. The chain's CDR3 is CASRQGISQPQHF. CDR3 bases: TGTGCCAGCAGGCAGGGTATCTCCCAGCCCCAGCATTTT.

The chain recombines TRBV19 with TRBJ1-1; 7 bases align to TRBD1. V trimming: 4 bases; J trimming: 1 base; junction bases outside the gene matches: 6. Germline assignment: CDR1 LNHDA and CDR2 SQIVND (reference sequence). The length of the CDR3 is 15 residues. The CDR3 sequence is CASSTWDSTNTEAFF. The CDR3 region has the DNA TGTGCCAGTAGTACCTGGGACAGCACGAACACTGAAGCTTTCTTT.

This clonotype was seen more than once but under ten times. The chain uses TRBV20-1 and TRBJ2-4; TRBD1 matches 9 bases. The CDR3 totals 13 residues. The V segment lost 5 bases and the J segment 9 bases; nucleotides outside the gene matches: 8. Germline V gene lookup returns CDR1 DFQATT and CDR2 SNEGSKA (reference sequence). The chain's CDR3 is CSAFDRGSVIQYF. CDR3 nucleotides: TGCAGTGCTTTCGACAGGGGGAGTGTCATTCAGTACTTC.